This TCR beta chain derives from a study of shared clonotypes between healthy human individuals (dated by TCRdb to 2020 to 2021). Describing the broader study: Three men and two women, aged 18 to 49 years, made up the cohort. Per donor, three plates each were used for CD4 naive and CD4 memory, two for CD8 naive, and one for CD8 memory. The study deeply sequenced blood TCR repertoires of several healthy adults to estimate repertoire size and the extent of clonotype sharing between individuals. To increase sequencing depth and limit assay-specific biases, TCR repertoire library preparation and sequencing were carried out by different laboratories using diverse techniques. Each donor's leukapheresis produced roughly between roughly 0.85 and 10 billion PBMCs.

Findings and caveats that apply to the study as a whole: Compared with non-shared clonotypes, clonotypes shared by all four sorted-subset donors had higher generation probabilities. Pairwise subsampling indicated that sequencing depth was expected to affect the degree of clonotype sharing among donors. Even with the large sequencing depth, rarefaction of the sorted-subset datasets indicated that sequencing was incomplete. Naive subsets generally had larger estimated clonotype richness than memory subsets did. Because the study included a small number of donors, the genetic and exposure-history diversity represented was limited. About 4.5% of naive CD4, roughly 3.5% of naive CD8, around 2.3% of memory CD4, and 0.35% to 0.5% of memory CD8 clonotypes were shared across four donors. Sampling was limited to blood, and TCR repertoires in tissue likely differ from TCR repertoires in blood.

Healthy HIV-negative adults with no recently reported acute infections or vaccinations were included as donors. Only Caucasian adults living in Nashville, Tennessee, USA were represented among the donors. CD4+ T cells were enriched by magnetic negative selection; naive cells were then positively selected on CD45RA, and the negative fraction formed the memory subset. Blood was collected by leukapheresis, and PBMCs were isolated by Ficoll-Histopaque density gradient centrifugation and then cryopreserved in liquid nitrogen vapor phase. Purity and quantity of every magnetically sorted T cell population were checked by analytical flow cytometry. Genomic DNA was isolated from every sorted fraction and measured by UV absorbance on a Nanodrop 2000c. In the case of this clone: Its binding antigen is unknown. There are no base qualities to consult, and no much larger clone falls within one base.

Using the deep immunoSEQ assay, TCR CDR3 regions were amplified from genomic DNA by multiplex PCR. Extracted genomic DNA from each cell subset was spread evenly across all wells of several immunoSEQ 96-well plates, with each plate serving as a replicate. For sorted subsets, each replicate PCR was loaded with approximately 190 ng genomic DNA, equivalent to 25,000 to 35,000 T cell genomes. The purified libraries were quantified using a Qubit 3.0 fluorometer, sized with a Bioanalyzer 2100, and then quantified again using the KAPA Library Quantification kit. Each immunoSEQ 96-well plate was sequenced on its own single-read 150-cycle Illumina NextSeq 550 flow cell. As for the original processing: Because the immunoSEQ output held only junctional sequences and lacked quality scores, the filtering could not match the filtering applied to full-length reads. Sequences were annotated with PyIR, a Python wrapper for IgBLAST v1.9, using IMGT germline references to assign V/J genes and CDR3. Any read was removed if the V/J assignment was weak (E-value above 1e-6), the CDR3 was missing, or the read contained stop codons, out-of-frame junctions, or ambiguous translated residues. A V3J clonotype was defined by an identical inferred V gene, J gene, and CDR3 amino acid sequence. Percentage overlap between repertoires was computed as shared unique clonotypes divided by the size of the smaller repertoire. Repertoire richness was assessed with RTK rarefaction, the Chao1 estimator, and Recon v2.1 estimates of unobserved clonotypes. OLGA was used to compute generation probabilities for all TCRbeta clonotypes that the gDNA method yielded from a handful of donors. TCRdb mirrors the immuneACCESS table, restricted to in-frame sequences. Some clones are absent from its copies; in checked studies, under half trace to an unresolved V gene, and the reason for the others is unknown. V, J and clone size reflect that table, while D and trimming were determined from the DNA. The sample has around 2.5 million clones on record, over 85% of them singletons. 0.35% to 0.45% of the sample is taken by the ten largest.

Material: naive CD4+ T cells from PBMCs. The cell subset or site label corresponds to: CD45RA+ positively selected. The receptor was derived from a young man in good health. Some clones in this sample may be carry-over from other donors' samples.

Here is the DNA: TGTGCCAGCAGTTTATTCGGGGGCGAGTCCTACGAGCAGTACTTC. Translation gives CASSLFGGESYEQYF. The chain links TRBV27 with TRBJ2-7; the D gene could be TRBD1 or TRBD2, each one agreeing over 6 bases. Looking up the germline V gene (reference sequence) yields CDR1 MNHEY and CDR2 SMNVEV. The CDR3 runs 15 residues from the cysteine to the phenylalanine. Just the 45-base CDR3 DNA is kept, in frame starting at base 1. Trimming removed 1 base from V and 1 base from J, leaving 11 bases between the germline ends.